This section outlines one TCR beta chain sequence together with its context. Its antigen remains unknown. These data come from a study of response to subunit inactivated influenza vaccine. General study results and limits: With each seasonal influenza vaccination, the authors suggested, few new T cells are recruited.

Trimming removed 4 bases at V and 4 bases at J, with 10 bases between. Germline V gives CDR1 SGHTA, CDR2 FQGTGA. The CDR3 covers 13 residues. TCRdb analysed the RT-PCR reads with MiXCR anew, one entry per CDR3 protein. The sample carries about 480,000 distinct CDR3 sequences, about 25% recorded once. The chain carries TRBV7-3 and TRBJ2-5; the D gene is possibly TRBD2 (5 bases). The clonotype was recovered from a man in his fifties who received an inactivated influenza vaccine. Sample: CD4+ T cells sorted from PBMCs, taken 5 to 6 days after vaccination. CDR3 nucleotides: TGTGCCAGCAGCTCCACTAGTGGAGAGACCCAGTACTTC. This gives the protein CASSSTSGETQYF.